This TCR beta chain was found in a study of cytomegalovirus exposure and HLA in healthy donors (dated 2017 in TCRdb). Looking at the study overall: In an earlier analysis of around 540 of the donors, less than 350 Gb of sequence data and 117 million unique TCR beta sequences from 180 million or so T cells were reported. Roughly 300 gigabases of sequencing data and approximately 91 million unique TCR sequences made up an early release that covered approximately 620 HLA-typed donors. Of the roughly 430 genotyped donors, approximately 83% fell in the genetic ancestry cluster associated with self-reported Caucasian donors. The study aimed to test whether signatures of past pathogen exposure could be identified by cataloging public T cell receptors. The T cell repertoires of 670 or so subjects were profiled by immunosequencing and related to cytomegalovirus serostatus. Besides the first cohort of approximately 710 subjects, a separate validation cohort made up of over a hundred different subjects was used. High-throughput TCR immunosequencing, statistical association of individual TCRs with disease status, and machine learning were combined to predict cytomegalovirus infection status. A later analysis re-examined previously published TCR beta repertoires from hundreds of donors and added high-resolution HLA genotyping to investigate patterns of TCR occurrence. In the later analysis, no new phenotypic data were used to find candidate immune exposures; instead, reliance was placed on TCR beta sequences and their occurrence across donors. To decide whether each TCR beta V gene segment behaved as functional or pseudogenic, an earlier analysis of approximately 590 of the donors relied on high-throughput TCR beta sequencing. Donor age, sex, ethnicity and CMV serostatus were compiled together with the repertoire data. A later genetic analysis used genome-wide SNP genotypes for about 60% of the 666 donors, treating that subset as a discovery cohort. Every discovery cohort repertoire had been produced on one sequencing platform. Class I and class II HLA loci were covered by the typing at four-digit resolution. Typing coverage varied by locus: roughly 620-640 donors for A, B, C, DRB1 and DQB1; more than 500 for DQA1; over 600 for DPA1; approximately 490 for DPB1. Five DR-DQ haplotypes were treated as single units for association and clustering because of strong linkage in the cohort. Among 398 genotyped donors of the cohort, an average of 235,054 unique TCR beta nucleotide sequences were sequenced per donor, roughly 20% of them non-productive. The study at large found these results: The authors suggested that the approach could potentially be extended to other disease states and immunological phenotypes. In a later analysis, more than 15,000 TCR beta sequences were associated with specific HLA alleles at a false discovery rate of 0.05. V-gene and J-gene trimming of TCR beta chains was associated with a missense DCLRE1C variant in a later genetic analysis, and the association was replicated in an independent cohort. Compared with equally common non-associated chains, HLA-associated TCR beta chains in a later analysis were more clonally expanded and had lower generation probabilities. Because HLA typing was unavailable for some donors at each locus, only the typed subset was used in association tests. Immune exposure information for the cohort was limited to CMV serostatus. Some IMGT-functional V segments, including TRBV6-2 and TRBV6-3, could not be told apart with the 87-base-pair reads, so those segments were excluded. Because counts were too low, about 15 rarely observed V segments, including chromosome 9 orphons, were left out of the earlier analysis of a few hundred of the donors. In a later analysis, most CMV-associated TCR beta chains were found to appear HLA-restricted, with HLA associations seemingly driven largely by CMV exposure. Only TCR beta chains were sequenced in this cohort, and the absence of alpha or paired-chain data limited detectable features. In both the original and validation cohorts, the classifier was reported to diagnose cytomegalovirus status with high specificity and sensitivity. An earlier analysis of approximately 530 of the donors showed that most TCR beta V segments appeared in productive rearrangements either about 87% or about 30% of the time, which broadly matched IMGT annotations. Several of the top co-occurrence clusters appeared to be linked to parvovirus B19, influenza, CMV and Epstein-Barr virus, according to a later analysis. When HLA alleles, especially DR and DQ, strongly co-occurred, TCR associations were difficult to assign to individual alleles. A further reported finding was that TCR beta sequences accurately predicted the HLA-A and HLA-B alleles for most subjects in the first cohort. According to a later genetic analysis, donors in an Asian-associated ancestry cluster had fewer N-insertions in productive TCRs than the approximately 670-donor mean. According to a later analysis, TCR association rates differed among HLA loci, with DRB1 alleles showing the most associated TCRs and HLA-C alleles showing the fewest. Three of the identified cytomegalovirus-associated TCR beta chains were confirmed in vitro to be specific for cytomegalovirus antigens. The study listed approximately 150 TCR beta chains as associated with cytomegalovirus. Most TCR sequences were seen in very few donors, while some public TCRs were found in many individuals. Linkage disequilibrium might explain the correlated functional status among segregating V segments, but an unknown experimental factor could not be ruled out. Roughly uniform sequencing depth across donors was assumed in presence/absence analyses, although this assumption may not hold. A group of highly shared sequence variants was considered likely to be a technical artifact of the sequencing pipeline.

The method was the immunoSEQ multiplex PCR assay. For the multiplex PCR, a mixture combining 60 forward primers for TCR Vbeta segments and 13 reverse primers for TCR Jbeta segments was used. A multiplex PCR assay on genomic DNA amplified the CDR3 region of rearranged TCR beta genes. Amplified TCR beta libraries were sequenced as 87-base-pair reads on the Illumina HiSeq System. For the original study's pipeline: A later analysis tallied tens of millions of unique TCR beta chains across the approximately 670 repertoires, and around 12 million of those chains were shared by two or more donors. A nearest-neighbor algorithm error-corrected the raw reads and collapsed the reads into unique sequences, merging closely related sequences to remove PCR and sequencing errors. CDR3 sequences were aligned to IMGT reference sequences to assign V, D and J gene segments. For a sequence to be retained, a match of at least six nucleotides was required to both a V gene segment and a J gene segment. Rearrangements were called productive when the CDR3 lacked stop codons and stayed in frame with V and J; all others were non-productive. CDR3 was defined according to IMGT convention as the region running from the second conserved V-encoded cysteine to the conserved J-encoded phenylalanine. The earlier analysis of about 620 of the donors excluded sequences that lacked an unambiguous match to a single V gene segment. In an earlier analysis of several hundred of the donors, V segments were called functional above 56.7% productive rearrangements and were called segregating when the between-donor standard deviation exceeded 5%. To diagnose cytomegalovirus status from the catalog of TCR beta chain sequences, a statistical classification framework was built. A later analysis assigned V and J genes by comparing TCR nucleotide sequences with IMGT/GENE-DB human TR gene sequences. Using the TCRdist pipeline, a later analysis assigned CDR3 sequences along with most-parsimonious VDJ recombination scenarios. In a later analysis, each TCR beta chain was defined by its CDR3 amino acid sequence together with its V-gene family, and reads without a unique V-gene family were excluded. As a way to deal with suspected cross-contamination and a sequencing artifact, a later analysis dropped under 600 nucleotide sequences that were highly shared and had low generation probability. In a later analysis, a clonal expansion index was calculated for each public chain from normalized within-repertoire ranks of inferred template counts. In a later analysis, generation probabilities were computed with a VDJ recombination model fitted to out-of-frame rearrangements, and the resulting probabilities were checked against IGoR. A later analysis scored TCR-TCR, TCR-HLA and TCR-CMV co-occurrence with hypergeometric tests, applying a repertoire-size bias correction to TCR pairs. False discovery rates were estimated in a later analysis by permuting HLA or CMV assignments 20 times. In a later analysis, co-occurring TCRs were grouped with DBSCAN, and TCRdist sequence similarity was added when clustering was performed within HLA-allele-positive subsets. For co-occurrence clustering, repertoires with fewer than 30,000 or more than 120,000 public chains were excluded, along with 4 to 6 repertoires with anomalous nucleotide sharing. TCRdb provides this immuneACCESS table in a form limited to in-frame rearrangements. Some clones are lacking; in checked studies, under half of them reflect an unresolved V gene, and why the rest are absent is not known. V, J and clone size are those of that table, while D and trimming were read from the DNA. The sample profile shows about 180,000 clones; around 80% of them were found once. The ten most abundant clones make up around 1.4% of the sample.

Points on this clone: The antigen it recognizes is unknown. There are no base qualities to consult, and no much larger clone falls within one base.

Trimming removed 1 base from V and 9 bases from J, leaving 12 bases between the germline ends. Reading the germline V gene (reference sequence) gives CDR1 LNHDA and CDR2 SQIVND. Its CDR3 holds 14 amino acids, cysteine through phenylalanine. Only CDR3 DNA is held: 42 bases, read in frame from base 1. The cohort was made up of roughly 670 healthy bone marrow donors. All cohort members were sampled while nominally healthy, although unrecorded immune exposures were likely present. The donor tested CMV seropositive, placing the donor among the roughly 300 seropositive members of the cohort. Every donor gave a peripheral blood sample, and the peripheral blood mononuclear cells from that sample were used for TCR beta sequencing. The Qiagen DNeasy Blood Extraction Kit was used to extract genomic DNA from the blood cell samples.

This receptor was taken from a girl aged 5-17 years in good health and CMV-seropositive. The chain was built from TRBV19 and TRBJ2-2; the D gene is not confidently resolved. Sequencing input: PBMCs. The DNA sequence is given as TGTGCCAGTAGTATAGCCCCTAACTACCGGGAGCTGTTTTTT. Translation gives CASSIAPNYRELFF.